The sequence of this TCR beta chain was determined in a study of cytomegalovirus exposure and HLA in healthy donors (dated 2017 in TCRdb). Describing the broader study: An earlier analysis of approximately 640 of the donors reported 276 Gb of sequence data and some 120 million unique TCR beta sequences from 150 million to 200 million T cells. Class I and class II HLA loci were covered by the typing at four-digit resolution. Because of strong linkage in the cohort, roughly 5 DR-DQ haplotypes were treated as single units for association and clustering. An early release covering roughly 640 HLA-typed donors comprised approximately 300 gigabases of sequencing data and roughly 86 million unique TCR sequences. In a later analysis, previously published TCR beta repertoires from fewer than 750 donors were re-analyzed and high-resolution HLA genotyping was added so that TCR occurrence patterns could be studied. Using immunosequencing, the study profiled T cell repertoires from some 670 subjects and related those repertoires to cytomegalovirus serostatus. The number of typed donors differed by locus: roughly 620-630 for A, B, C, DRB1 and DQB1; 522 for DQA1; 606 for DPA1; and roughly 470 for DPB1. An earlier analysis of roughly 600 of the donors used high-throughput TCR beta sequencing to judge whether each TCR beta V gene segment behaved as functional or pseudogenic. Donor age, sex, ethnicity and CMV serostatus were compiled together with the repertoire data. A separate validation cohort of over 95 different subjects was used in addition to the approximately 700-subject first cohort. Across about 380 genotyped donors of the cohort, an average of 235,054 unique TCR beta nucleotide sequences per donor were sequenced, and approximately 19% of those sequences were non-productive. Every discovery cohort repertoire had been produced on one sequencing platform. To predict cytomegalovirus infection status, the study brought together high-throughput TCR immunosequencing, statistical association of individual TCRs with disease status, and machine learning. A later genetic analysis used genome-wide SNP genotypes for about three fifths of the 666 donors, treating that subset as a discovery cohort. The genetic ancestry cluster associated with self-reported Caucasian donors included over 80% of the 300 to 450 genotyped donors. The study was designed to test whether signatures of past pathogen exposure could be identified by cataloging public T cell receptors. Rather than using new phenotypic data, the later analysis identified candidate immune exposures from TCR beta sequences and from how often those sequences occurred across donors. What the authors observed across the whole study: V-gene and J-gene trimming of TCR beta chains was associated with a missense DCLRE1C variant in a later genetic analysis, and the association was replicated in an independent cohort. At a false discovery rate of 0.05, a later analysis linked 16,000 or so TCR beta sequences to specific HLA alleles. In a later analysis, most CMV-associated TCR beta chains were found to appear HLA-restricted, with HLA associations seemingly driven largely by CMV exposure. A few of the identified cytomegalovirus-associated TCR beta chains were confirmed in vitro to be specific for cytomegalovirus antigens. Broadly in line with IMGT annotations, most TCR beta V segments showed up in productive rearrangements about 87% or about 30% of the time in an earlier analysis of about 500 of the donors. In a later genetic analysis, fewer N-insertions in productive TCRs were reported among donors in an Asian-associated ancestry cluster than the approximately 710-donor mean. Because the 87-base-pair reads could not distinguish some IMGT-functional V segments, including TRBV6-2 and TRBV6-3, those segments were excluded. The study gave a list of roughly 150 TCR beta chains associated with cytomegalovirus. Only TCR beta chains were sequenced in this cohort, and the absence of alpha or paired-chain data limited detectable features. Roughly uniform sequencing depth across donors was assumed in presence/absence analyses, although this assumption may not hold. Because counts were too low, seventeen rarely observed V segments, including chromosome 9 orphons, were left out of the earlier analysis of about 620 of the donors. In a later analysis, HLA-associated TCR beta chains were found to be more clonally expanded and to have lower generation probabilities than equally common non-associated chains. Strong co-occurrence of HLA alleles, especially DR and DQ, made assigning TCR associations to individual alleles difficult. Most TCR sequences were seen in very few donors, while some public TCRs were found in many individuals. Because some donors lacked HLA typing at each locus, the association tests relied only on the typed subset. In both the original and validation cohorts, the classifier was reported to diagnose cytomegalovirus status with high specificity and sensitivity. The sequencing pipeline was judged likely to have produced a cluster of highly shared sequence variants as a technical artifact. The authors suggested that the approach could potentially be extended to other disease states and immunological phenotypes. CMV serostatus was the only immune exposure information available for the cohort. According to a later analysis, parvovirus B19, influenza, CMV and Epstein-Barr virus appeared linked to several top co-occurrence clusters. In a later analysis, TCR association rates were found to vary across HLA loci, with the most associated TCRs seen for DRB1 alleles and the fewest for HLA-C alleles. Correlated functional status among segregating V segments might reflect linkage disequilibrium, but an unknown experimental factor could not be ruled out. A further reported finding was that TCR beta sequences accurately predicted the HLA-A and HLA-B alleles for most subjects in the first cohort.

The CDR3 runs 15 amino acids, cysteine and phenylalanine included. Only the CDR3 region is kept as DNA, spanning 45 bases read in frame from base 1. Deletion took 1 base off V and 2 bases off J, with a span of 12 bases between the germline ends. The germline V gene supplies CDR1 SGHAT and CDR2 FQNNGV. Receptor libraries were prepared by the immunoSEQ multiplex PCR assay. A mixture of 60 forward primers for TCR Vbeta segments and 13 reverse primers for TCR Jbeta segments was used in the multiplex PCR. The CDR3 region of rearranged TCR beta genes was amplified from genomic DNA with a multiplex PCR assay. On the Illumina HiSeq System, the amplified TCR beta libraries were sequenced as 87-base-pair reads. On the study's bioinformatics: A later analysis counted around 72 million unique TCR beta chains across the 500 to 850 repertoires, and 9.5 million to 11 million of these chains were shared by at least two donors. To remove PCR and sequencing errors, raw reads were error-corrected and collapsed into unique sequences using a nearest-neighbor algorithm that merged closely related sequences. Alignment of CDR3 sequences to IMGT reference sequences was used to assign V, D and J gene segments. Each retained sequence needed at least a six-nucleotide match to both a V gene segment and a J gene segment. A rearrangement counted as productive if the CDR3 had no stop codons and remained in frame with V and J, and every other rearrangement counted as non-productive. Following IMGT convention, CDR3 was defined as the stretch from the second conserved V-encoded cysteine to the conserved J-encoded phenylalanine. Sequences without an unambiguous match to a single V gene segment were excluded from the earlier analysis of a few hundred of the donors. An earlier analysis of a few hundred of the donors classified V segments as functional when productive rearrangements were above 56.7% and as segregating when the standard deviation between donors was above 5%. A statistical classification framework was built for diagnosing cytomegalovirus status from the catalog of TCR beta chain sequences. In a later analysis, V and J genes were assigned by comparing TCR nucleotide sequences against IMGT/GENE-DB human TR gene sequences. The TCRdist pipeline was used in a later analysis to assign CDR3 sequences and most-parsimonious VDJ recombination scenarios. In a later analysis, each TCR beta chain was defined by its CDR3 amino acid sequence together with its V-gene family, and reads without a unique V-gene family were excluded. As a way to deal with suspected cross-contamination and a sequencing artifact, a later analysis dropped 640 or so nucleotide sequences that were highly shared and had low generation probability. A later analysis calculated a clonal expansion index for each public chain from normalized within-repertoire ranks of inferred template counts. In a later analysis, generation probabilities were computed using a VDJ recombination model fitted to out-of-frame rearrangements, and the results were checked against IGoR. Hypergeometric tests were used in a later analysis to score TCR-TCR, TCR-HLA and TCR-CMV co-occurrence, with a repertoire-size bias correction applied to the TCR pairs. To estimate false discovery rates, a later analysis permuted the HLA or CMV assignments 20 times. In a later analysis, co-occurring TCRs were grouped using DBSCAN, and TCRdist sequence similarity was added for clustering within HLA-allele-positive subsets. Repertoires with fewer than 30,000 or more than 120,000 public chains were left out of co-occurrence clustering, as were five repertoires with anomalous nucleotide sharing. TCRdb took this table from immuneACCESS and kept in-frame rearrangements with V and J called. Such tables lack part of the clones; where checked against another copy, unresolved V genes explain under half of the gap, and the rest is unexplained. That table gives V, J and clone size, and the DNA gave D and trimming. The sample has 150,000 to 200,000 clones on record, roughly 81% of them singletons. More than 2% of the sample lies in the top ten.

As regards this clone: The antigen it recognizes is unknown. No base qualities exist here, and no much larger clone lies one base off it.

The cohort comprised several hundred healthy bone marrow donors. All cohort members were sampled while nominally healthy, although unrecorded immune exposures were likely present. The donor was CMV seropositive and was included in the group of some 290 seropositive cohort members. A peripheral blood sample was provided by each donor, and peripheral blood mononuclear cells were used for TCR beta sequencing. The Qiagen DNeasy Blood Extraction Kit was used to extract genomic DNA from the blood cell samples. Sequencing input: PBMCs. The V gene is TRBV11-2 and the J gene is TRBJ2-7; a weak D assignment points to TRBD2 (5 bases agree). The receptor was isolated from a young man in good health and CMV-seropositive. Here is the DNA: TGTGCCAGCAGCTTAGGCGCGGGCAGTCCCTACGAGCAGTACTTC. This encodes CASSLGAGSPYEQYF.